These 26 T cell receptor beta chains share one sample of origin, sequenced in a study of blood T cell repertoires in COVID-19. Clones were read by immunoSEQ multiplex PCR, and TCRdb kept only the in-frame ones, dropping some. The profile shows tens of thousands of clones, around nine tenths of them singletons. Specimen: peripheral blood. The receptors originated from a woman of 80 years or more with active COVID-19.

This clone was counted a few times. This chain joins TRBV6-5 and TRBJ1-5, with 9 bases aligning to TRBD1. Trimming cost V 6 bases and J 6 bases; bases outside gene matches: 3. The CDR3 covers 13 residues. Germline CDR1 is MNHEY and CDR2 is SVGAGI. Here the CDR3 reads CASRRQGGQPQHF. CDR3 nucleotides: TGTGCCAGCAGGCGACAGGGGGGTCAGCCCCAGCATTTT.

The CDR3 nucleotides are TGCGCCAGCAGCTTGTTCGGACAGGGGGAGAATGAGCAGTTCTTC. Amino acid sequence: CASSLFGQGENEQFF. The chain joins TRBV5-1 to TRBJ2-1; TRBD1 agrees at 10 bases. The V gene's germline CDR1 is SGHRS and CDR2 YFSETQ. There are 15 residues in the CDR3. V dropped 1 base and J dropped 7; count of bases not matched to a gene: 5. The whole variable domain, remainder taken from reference TRBV5-1 and TRBJ2-1, is KAGVTQTPRYLIKTRGQQVTLSCSPISGHRSVSWYQQTPGQGLQFLFEYFSETQRNKGNFPGRFSGRQFSNSRSEMNVSTLELGDSALYLCASSLFGQGENEQFFGPGTRLTVL.

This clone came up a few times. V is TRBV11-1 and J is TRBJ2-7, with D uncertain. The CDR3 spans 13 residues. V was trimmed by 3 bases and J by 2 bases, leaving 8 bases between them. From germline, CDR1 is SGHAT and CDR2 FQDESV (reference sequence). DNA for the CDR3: TGTGCCAGCAGCTTCGGCAGGACCTACGAGCAGTACTTC. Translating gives CASSFGRTYEQYF.

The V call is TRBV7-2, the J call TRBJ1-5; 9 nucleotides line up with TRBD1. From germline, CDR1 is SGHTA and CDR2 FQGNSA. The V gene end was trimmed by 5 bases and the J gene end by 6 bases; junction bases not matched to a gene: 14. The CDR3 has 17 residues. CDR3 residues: CASSPGTGPEFGQPQHF. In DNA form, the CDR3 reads TGTGCCAGCAGCCCGGGGACAGGGCCAGAATTTGGTCAGCCCCAGCATTTT.

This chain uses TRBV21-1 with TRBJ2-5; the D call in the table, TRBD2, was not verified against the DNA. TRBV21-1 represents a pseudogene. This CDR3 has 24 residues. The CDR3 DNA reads TGTGCCAGCAGTGTGGGTAGAGCGGGGGGCGCGGGACTAGCGGGGTCGAAGAACCAAGAGACCCAGTACTTC. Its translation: CASSVGRAGGAGLAGSKNQETQYF.

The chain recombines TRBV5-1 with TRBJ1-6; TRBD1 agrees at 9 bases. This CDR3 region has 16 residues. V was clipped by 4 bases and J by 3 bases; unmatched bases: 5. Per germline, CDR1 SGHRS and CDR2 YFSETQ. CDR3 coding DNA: TGCGCCAGCAGCCCCCGACAGGGGGTCTATAATTCACCCCTCCACTTT. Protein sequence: CASSPRQGVYNSPLHF. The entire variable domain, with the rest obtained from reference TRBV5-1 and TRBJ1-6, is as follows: KAGVTQTPRYLIKTRGQQVTLSCSPISGHRSVSWYQQTPGQGLQFLFEYFSETQRNKGNFPGRFSGRQFSNSRSEMNVSTLELGDSALYLCASSPRQGVYNSPLHFGNGTRLTVT.

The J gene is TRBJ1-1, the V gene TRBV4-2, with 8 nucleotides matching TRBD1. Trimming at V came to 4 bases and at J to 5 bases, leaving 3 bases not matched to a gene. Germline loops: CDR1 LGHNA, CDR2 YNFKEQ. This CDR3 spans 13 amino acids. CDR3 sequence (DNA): TGTGCCAGCAGCCTTACAGGGGGAACTGAAGCTTTCTTT. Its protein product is CASSLTGGTEAFF.

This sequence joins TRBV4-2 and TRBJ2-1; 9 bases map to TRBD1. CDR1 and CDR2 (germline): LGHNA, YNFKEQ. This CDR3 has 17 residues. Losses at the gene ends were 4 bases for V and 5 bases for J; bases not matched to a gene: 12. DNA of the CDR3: TGTGCCAGCAGCCCATCACTCGACAGGGGGGGTAACAATGAGCAGTTCTTC. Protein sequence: CASSPSLDRGGNNEQFF.

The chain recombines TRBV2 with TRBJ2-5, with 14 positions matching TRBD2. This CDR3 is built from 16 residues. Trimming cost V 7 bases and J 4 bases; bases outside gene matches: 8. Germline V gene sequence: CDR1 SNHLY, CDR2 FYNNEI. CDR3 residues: CASTPTSGRAGETQYF. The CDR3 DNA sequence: TGTGCCAGCACCCCGACTAGCGGGAGGGCCGGAGAGACCCAGTACTTC. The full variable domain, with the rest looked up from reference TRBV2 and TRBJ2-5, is EPEVTQTPSHQVTQMGQEVILRCVPISNHLYFYWYRQILGQKVEFLVSFYNNEISEKSEIFDDQFSVERPDGSNFTLKIRSTKLEDSAMYFCASTPTSGRAGETQYFGPGTRLLVL.

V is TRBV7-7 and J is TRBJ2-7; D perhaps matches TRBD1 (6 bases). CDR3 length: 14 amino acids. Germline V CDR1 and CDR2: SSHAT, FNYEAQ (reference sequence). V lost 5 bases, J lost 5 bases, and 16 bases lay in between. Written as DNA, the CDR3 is TGTGCCAGCAGCCGGAACCAACAGGGCCACGAGCAGTACGTC. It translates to CASSRNQQGHEQYV.

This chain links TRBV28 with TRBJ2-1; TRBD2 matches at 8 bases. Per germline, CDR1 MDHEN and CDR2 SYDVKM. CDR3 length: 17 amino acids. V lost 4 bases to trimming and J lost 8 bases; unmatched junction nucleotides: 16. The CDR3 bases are TGTGCCAGCAGTTCTCCTTCCCCGACTAGCGTGGGAGATGAGCAGTTCTTC. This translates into CASSSPSPTSVGDEQFF.

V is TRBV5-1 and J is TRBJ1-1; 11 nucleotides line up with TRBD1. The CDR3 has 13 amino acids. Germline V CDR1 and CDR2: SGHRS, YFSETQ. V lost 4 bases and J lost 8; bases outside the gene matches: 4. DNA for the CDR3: TGCGCCAGCAGCGGGGGGACAGGGGGAGAAGCTTTCTTT. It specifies CASSGGTGGEAFF.

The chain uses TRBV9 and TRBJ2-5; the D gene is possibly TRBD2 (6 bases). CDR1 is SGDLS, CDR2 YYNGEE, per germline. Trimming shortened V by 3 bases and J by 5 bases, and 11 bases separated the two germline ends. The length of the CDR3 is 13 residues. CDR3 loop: CASSAGLFETQYF. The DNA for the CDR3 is TGTGCCAGCAGCGCGGGACTGTTTGAGACCCAGTACTTC.

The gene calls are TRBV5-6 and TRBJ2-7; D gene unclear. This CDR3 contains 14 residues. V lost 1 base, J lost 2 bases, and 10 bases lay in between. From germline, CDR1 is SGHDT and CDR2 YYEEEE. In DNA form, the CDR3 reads TGTGCCAGCAGCTTGTGGCAGGCAGCCTACGAGCAGTACGTC. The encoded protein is CASSLWQAAYEQYV.

CDR3 DNA sequence: TGCGCCAGCAGCCGCTCCCTCCAGCGGGGAAGCACAGATACGCAGTATTTT. Amino acids: CASSRSLQRGSTDTQYF. The V call is TRBV4-1, the J call TRBJ2-3; 7 bases line up with TRBD2. The ends lost 4 bases at V and 0 bases at J; junction bases unmatched: 10. Germline V gene lookup returns CDR1 MGHRA and CDR2 YSYEKL. The CDR3 is 17 residues long.

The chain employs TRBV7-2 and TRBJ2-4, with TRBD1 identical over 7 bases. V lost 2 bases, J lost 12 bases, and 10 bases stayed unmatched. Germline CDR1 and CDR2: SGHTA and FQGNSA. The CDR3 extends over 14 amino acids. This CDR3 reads CASSLITQGENQYF. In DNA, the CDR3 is TGTGCCAGCAGCTTAATAACCCAGGGGGAGAATCAGTACTTC.

CDR3 coding DNA: TGTGCCAGCAGCCGGGACAGGGGAGGGGAGACCCAGTACTTC. This codes for CASSRDRGGETQYF. The chain employs TRBV5-4 and TRBJ2-5, with 10 bases fitting TRBD1. V gave up 4 bases and J gave up 5 bases; unmatched junction bases: 5. CDR3 size: 14 residues. Germline-derived CDR1 and CDR2 are SGHNT and YYREEE (reference sequence).

The CDR3 region has the DNA TGTGCCAGCAGCCTCGTAGGGGCCGCAAACACTGAAGCTTTCTTT. Translation: CASSLVGAANTEAFF. The rearrangement joins TRBV7-9 to TRBJ1-1, with D possibly matching TRBD1 (5 bases). CDR3 length equals 15 residues. The V and J ends lost 5 bases and 2 bases respectively, with 15 bases between them. Per the germline V gene, CDR1 is SEHNR and CDR2 is FQNEAQ (reference sequence).

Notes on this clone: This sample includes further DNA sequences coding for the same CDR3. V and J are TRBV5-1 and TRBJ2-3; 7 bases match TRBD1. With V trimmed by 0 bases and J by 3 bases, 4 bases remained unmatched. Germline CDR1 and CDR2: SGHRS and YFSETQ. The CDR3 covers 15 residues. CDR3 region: CASSLEGGDTDTQYF. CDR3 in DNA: TGCGCCAGCAGCTTGGAAGGGGGCGATACAGATACGCAGTATTTT. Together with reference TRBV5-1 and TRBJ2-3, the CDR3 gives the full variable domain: KAGVTQTPRYLIKTRGQQVTLSCSPISGHRSVSWYQQTPGQGLQFLFEYFSETQRNKGNFPGRFSGRQFSNSRSEMNVSTLELGDSALYLCASSLEGGDTDTQYFGPGTRLTVL.

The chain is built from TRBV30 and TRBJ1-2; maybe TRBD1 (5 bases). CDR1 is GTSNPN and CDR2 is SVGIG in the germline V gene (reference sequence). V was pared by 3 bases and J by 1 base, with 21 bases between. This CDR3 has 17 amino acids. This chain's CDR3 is CAWSKDRTPQGNYGYTF. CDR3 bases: TGTGCCTGGAGCAAAGACCGAACCCCTCAGGGTAACTATGGCTACACCTTC.

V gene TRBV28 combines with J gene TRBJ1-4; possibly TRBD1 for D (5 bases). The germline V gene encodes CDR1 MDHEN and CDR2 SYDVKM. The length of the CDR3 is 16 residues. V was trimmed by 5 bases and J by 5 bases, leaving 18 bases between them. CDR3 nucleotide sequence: TGTGCCAGCAGTATTTGGGGGGAGATGACGAATGAAAAACTGTTTTTT. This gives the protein CASSIWGEMTNEKLFF.

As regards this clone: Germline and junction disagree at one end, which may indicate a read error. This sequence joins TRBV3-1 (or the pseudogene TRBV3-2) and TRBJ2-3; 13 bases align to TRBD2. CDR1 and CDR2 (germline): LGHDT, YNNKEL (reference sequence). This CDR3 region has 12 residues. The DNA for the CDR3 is TGTGCCAGCAGCCGAACTAGCGGGAGGGCTGATTTT. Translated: CASSRTSGRADF.

The CDR3 protein is CASSPTGFRFRQYV. CDR3 nucleotides: TGTGCCAGCAGCCCGACAGGATTCAGGTTCAGGCAGTACGTC. The V and J genes are TRBV28 and TRBJ2-7, with D maybe TRBD1 (6 bases). V dropped 6 bases and J dropped 9 bases, with 21 bases sitting between them. Germline-derived CDR1 and CDR2 are MDHEN and SYDVKM. The CDR3 has 14 amino acids.

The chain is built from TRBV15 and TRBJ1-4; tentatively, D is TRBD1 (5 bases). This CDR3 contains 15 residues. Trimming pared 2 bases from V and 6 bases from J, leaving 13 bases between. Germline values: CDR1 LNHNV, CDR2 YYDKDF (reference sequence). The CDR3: CATSRMGGVDEKLFF. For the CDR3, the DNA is TGTGCCACCAGCAGAATGGGGGGGGTCGATGAAAAACTGTTTTTT. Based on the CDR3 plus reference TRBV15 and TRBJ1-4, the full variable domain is DAMVIQNPRYQVTQFGKPVTLSCSQTLNHNVMYWYQQKSSQAPKLLFHYYDKDFNNEADTPDNFQSRRPNTSFCFLDIRSPGLGDTAMYLCATSRMGGVDEKLFFGSGTQLSVL.

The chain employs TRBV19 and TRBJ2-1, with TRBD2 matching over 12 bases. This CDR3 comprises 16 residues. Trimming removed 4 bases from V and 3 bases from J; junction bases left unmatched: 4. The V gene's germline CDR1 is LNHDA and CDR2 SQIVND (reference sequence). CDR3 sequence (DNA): TGTGCCAGTAGTACCGGACTAGCGGGAAGCTACAATGAGCAGTTCTTC. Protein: CASSTGLAGSYNEQFF.

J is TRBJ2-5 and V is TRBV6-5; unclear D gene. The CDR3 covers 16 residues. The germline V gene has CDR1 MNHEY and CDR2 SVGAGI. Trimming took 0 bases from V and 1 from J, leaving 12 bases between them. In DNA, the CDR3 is TGTGCCAGCAGTTACTCGTACAGTGCCGTCCAAGAGACCCAGTACTTC. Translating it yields CASSYSYSAVQETQYF.